One sample yielded the 28 T cell receptor beta chains listed below, sequenced in a study of PD-1 blockade in mismatch repair-deficient tumors. Some clones are missing from TCRdb's copy, which holds only in-frame ones; the method was immunoSEQ multiplex PCR. In the table there are 45,000 to 60,000 clones, around 82% of which are singletons. This specimen consisted of peripheral blood, obtained 4 weeks after starting pembrolizumab. The receptors were gathered from an adult with mismatch repair-deficient cancer.

The rearrangement uses TRBV29-1 and TRBJ2-1; D call uncertain. CDR1 and CDR2 from the germline V gene are SQVTM and ANQGSEA. Trimming took 2 bases from V and 8 from J, leaving 13 bases between them. The CDR3 totals 13 residues. The CDR3 sequence is CSVERPNSDEQFF. The CDR3 DNA follows: TGCAGCGTTGAACGACCGAACAGCGATGAGCAGTTCTTC.

The chain combines TRBV6-1 with TRBJ2-3; 7 nucleotides match TRBD2. The CDR3 loop spans 17 amino acids. The germline V gene has CDR1 MNHNS and CDR2 SASEGT. Trimming removed 4 bases from V and 4 bases from J; junction bases left unmatched: 14. The CDR3 nucleotides are TGTGCCAGCAGTGGGGGTCGGACATCGGGGGGTGCAGATACGCAGTATTTT. It encodes CASSGGRTSGGADTQYF.

The chain recombines TRBV7-3 with TRBJ2-1, with 8 bases aligning to TRBD2. Trimming at V came to 5 bases and at J to 6 bases, leaving 9 bases not matched to a gene. Germline lookup yields CDR1 SGHTA and CDR2 FQGTGA. CDR3 length: 15 residues. The CDR3 sequence is CASSPRAGAGNEQFF. CDR3 nucleotides: TGTGCCAGCAGCCCAAGAGCGGGAGCGGGCAATGAGCAGTTCTTC.

The genes are TRBV10-3 and TRBJ2-7; tentatively, D is TRBD1 or TRBD2 (5 bases each). This CDR3 has 14 residues. V shed 5 bases and J shed 0 bases, with 11 bases lying between them. CDR1 and CDR2 from the germline V gene are ENHRY and SYGVKD. CDR3 bases: TGTGCCATCAGTACGGGGCTTATCTCCTACGAGCAGTACTTC. Translation: CAISTGLISYEQYF.

The genes are TRBV6-6 and TRBJ2-7; 9 nucleotides match TRBD1. The germline gives CDR1 MNHNY, CDR2 SVGAGI (reference sequence). The CDR3 runs 15 residues. V trimming: 7 bases; J trimming: 5 bases; junction bases outside the gene matches: 12. The chain's CDR3 is CASTPSPQGAHEQYF. The CDR3 DNA reads as TGTGCCAGCACTCCATCCCCACAGGGGGCCCACGAGCAGTACTTC.

The rearrangement links TRBV4-1 to TRBJ2-5, with unresolved D. The germline V and J ends were trimmed by 1 base and 1 base, with 7 bases remaining between them. The CDR3 has 14 amino acids. CDR1 and CDR2 (germline): MGHRA, YSYEKL. CDR3 sequence reads: CASSQASAQETQYF. Here the CDR3 DNA reads TGCGCCAGCAGCCAAGCAAGTGCCCAAGAGACCCAGTACTTC.

CDR3 amino acids: CASTLETAGEGTDTQYF. The CDR3 DNA reads TGCGCCAGCACCCTTGAGACGGCGGGAGAGGGAACAGATACGCAGTATTTT. J is TRBJ2-3 and V is TRBV5-1; TRBD2 aligns across 7 bases. V trimming: 6 bases; J trimming: 3 bases; junction bases outside the gene matches: 16. This CDR3 comprises 17 residues. The germline V gene encodes CDR1 SGHRS and CDR2 YFSETQ.

The V gene is TRBV27, the J gene TRBJ1-1; D unresolved. There are 13 residues in the CDR3. The germline V and J ends were trimmed by 2 bases and 4 bases, with 8 bases remaining between them. Germline V CDR1 and CDR2: MNHEY, SMNVEV (reference sequence). CDR3 loop: CASSLGRGTEAFF. The CDR3 DNA reads TGTGCCAGCAGTTTAGGCCGTGGCACTGAAGCTTTCTTT.

The rearrangement joins TRBV5-1 to TRBJ2-3, with D possibly matching TRBD2 (5 bases). Trimming shortened V by 6 bases and J by 2 bases, and 13 bases separated the two germline ends. The CDR3 loop spans 14 amino acids. Germline V CDR1 and CDR2: SGHRS, YFSETQ. The CDR3 region has the DNA TGCGCCAGCAATGAGGGAGACCCCACAGATACGCAGTATTTT. This gives the protein CASNEGDPTDTQYF.

As concerns this clone: At the DNA level, this CDR3 is encoded by other sequences in the same sample as well. The chain has TRBV9 and TRBJ2-1; D is unclear. This CDR3 has 13 residues. Between the trimmed V and J ends, which lost 0 bases and 4 bases, there was a span of 5 bases. Germline CDR1 SGDLS, CDR2 YYNGEE. For the CDR3, the DNA is TGTGCCAGCAGCGTAGGAGAATACAATGAGCAGTTCTTC. Its protein product is CASSVGEYNEQFF.

This sequence joins TRBV7-9 and TRBJ1-1; no definite D call. The germline V and J ends were trimmed by 3 bases and 6 bases, with 11 bases remaining between them. Germline loops: CDR1 SEHNR, CDR2 FQNEAQ (reference sequence). The CDR3 is made up of 13 amino acids. As DNA, the CDR3 is TGTGCCAGCAGCTTTCGGAGGGAAGCTGAAGCTTTCTTT. Translating gives CASSFRREAEAFF. Variable domain in full (rest from reference TRBV7-9 and TRBJ1-1): DTGVSQNPRHKITKRGQNVTFRCDPISEHNRLYWYRQTLGQGPEFLTYFQNEAQLEKSRLLSDRFSAERPKGSFSTLEIQRTEQGDSAMYLCASSFRREAEAFFGQGTRLTVV.

The chain carries TRBV4-1 and TRBJ2-1; possibly TRBD2 for D (6 bases). Per the germline V gene, CDR1 is MGHRA and CDR2 is YSYEKL. The CDR3 has 16 amino acids. V lost 1 base and J lost 0, with 10 bases in between. The CDR3, as DNA: TGCGCCAGCAGCCAAGGTGGCGGGATCTCCTACAATGAGCAGTTCTTC. Protein: CASSQGGGISYNEQFF.

The chain has TRBV6-6 and TRBJ1-5, with 8 nucleotides matching TRBD1. This CDR3 spans 15 amino acids. Germline CDR1 and CDR2: MNHNY and SVGAGI (reference sequence). After removal of 4 bases from V and 4 bases from J, the junction contained 6 bases not matched to a gene. The CDR3: CASSSDRVGNQPQHF. In nucleotides, the CDR3 is TGTGCCAGCAGTTCGGACAGGGTTGGGAATCAGCCCCAGCATTTT.

J is TRBJ2-4 and V is TRBV19; D gene unclear. The germline V and J ends were trimmed by 2 bases and 0 bases, with 17 bases remaining between them. There are 18 residues in the CDR3. In germline, CDR1 is LNHDA, CDR2 SQIVND (reference sequence). The CDR3 DNA is TGTGCCAGTAGTATATCATTAGAGTTATTTCTAGCCAAAAACATTCAGTACTTC. As protein: CASSISLELFLAKNIQYF. Using reference TRBV19 and TRBJ2-4 for the parts outside the CDR3, the full variable domain is DGGITQSPKYLFRKEGQNVTLSCEQNLNHDAMYWYRQDPGQGLRLIYYSQIVNDFQKGDIAEGYSVSREKKESFPLTVTSAQKNPTAFYLCASSISLELFLAKNIQYFGAGTRLSVL.

The genes are TRBV5-8 and TRBJ1-4; D not certain. Germline V gene data show CDR1 as SGHTS and CDR2 as YDEGEE. This CDR3 has 15 amino acids. V lost 0 bases to trimming and J lost 6 bases, with 12 bases between them. The CDR3 protein is CASSLDLSGDEKLFF. CDR3 nucleotides: TGTGCCAGCAGCTTGGACTTGAGTGGGGATGAAAAACTGTTTTTT.

The chain joins TRBV6-1 to TRBJ1-2; D not certain. The germline CDR1 and CDR2 sequences are MNHNS and SASEGT. This CDR3 is built from 14 residues. The germline V and J ends were trimmed by 0 bases and 5 bases, with 10 bases remaining between them. DNA for the CDR3: TGTGCCAGCAGTGAAGCAGCAGATCAATATGGCTACACCTTC. Protein sequence: CASSEAADQYGYTF.

This sequence joins TRBV2 and TRBJ2-7, with TRBD2 identical over 10 bases. The J segment lost 5 bases and the V segment lost 5 bases, leaving 6 bases of the junction unmatched. Germline V gives CDR1 SNHLY, CDR2 FYNNEI. The CDR3 is made up of 14 amino acids. This CDR3 reads CASSPLAGAHEQYF. CDR3 in DNA: TGTGCCAGCAGTCCCCTAGCGGGAGCCCACGAGCAGTACTTC.

This clone appeared once. At one of its ends the junction is not consistent with the germline gene, which may arise from a read error. The CDR3 region has the DNA TGTGCTAGCAGCCCTCAGTCGGGGACGGCTGAGCAGTTCTTC. Translating gives CASSPQSGTAEQFF. The J gene is TRBJ2-1, the V gene TRBV7-7; possibly TRBD1 or TRBD2 for D (5 bases each). In germline, CDR1 is SSHAT, CDR2 FNYEAQ (reference sequence). The CDR3 runs to 14 residues.

J is TRBJ1-2 and V is TRBV19; D is possibly TRBD1 (5 bases). CDR3 length: 17 residues. V was pared by 3 bases and J by 7 bases, with 24 bases between. The V gene's germline CDR1 is LNHDA and CDR2 SQIVND (reference sequence). DNA for the CDR3: TGTGCCAGTAGTATGGAACCTCGGACCACTAAGGGACGTGGCTACACCTTC. Amino acid sequence: CASSMEPRTTKGRGYTF.

This clone was observed a handful of times. The chain links TRBV28 to TRBJ2-6, with 7 bases fitting TRBD2. V was clipped by 3 bases and J by 3 bases; unmatched bases: 2. Germline values: CDR1 MDHEN, CDR2 SYDVKM. CDR3 length equals 15 residues. In DNA form, the CDR3 reads TGTGCCAGCAGTTTGGGGGGGAGTGGGGCCAACGTCCTGACTTTC. This codes for CASSLGGSGANVLTF.

This clone was found a few times. The chain employs TRBV9 and TRBJ1-2; the D is unclear. The CDR3 has 15 amino acids. Germline CDR1 SGDLS, CDR2 YYNGEE. Trimming took off 0 bases at V and 8 bases at J, with 17 bases between the two ends. The CDR3 coding sequence is TGTGCCAGCAGCGTAGCTAGGCACCCTGGGAGCGGCTACACCTTC. Protein sequence: CASSVARHPGSGYTF.

The rearrangement uses TRBV18 and TRBJ1-2; D call uncertain. The CDR3 runs to 14 residues. Germline V gene sequence: CDR1 KGHSH, CDR2 LQKENI. Trimming removed 3 bases at V and 8 bases at J, with 16 bases between. CDR3 in DNA: TGTGCCAGCTCACCCTCGGGAGAAGGAAAGGGCTACACCTTC. This translates into CASSPSGEGKGYTF.

The chain recombines TRBV6-5 with TRBJ2-3; TRBD2 matches 7 bases. Germline V lookup: CDR1 MNHEY, CDR2 SVGAGI. V was clipped by 6 bases and J by 2 bases; unmatched bases: 8. The CDR3 sequence is 15 residues long. The CDR3 bases are TGTGCCAGCAGCCGAACTAGCGAGAACACAGATACGCAGTATTTT. Its translation: CASSRTSENTDTQYF.

V usage is TRBV7-3 and J usage is TRBJ2-3; 7 nucleotides line up with TRBD1. The CDR3 spans 16 residues. J was trimmed by 0 bases and V by 1 base; bases with no gene match: 4. Germline CDR1 and CDR2: SGHTA and FQGTGA. In nucleotides, the CDR3 is TGTGCCAGCAGCTTAATCGGCAGGGGGAGCACAGATACGCAGTATTTT. Amino acid sequence: CASSLIGRGSTDTQYF.

The chain joins TRBV27 to TRBJ1-1, with TRBD1 as a possible D gene (6 bases). V dropped 0 bases and J dropped 5 bases, with 7 bases sitting between them. Germline-derived CDR1 and CDR2 are MNHEY and SMNVEV (reference sequence). The length of the CDR3 is 13 residues. The CDR3 is CASSLSRGTEAFF. The CDR3 nucleotides are TGTGCCAGCAGTTTATCTAGGGGGACTGAAGCTTTCTTT.

This chain uses TRBV6-5 with TRBJ1-2; D call uncertain. The germline V and J ends were trimmed by 6 bases and 8 bases, with 16 bases remaining between them. The germline CDR1 and CDR2 sequences are MNHEY and SVGAGI. The CDR3 covers 13 residues. CDR3 sequence: CASSPEGAGGYTF. The DNA for the CDR3 is TGTGCCAGCAGCCCTGAGGGCGCCGGGGGCTACACCTTC.

The rearrangement uses TRBV11-2 and TRBJ2-1; 12 positions agree with TRBD2. The CDR3 is 17 amino acids. From germline, CDR1 is SGHAT and CDR2 FQNNGV. Unmatched junction bases numbered 4, after V lost 4 bases and J lost 0 bases. CDR3 sequence reads: CASSSGLAGSSYNEQFF. The DNA of the CDR3 is TGTGCCAGCAGCTCGGGACTAGCGGGCAGCTCCTACAATGAGCAGTTCTTC.

The CDR3 region has the DNA TGTGCCAGCAGGGAACAGGGGACAGATACGCAGTATTTT. Amino acid sequence: CASREQGTDTQYF. The rearrangement links TRBV27 to TRBJ2-3, with 7 bases fitting TRBD1. The germline gives CDR1 MNHEY, CDR2 SMNVEV (reference sequence). CDR3 length: 13 amino acids. V was clipped by 6 bases and J by 3 bases; unmatched bases: 3.